One sample yielded the 15 T cell receptor beta chains listed below, sequenced in a study of CD8+ T cells in alopecia areata. Extracted RNA was reverse transcribed into cDNA, the sequencing template. This table comes from immunoSEQ multiplex PCR, and its TCRdb copy is limited to in-frame clones, with some not included. The table has roughly 200,000 clones, about 55% seen once; the top ten hold 10% to 12%. Treatment reported: oral pan-JAK inhibitor, 5-10 mg twice daily. The sequenced sample was CD8+ T cells sorted from blood, obtained at week 24, from a patient treated with tofacitinib. All receptors derive from a human donor with alopecia areata.

Regarding this clone: Other DNA sequences in the same sample also yield this CDR3. The chain joins TRBV29-1 to TRBJ1-2; 7 bases align to TRBD1. With V trimmed by 5 bases and J by 3 bases, 3 bases remained unmatched. CDR3 length equals 12 residues. Germline lookup yields CDR1 SQVTM and CDR2 ANQGSEA. The CDR3, as DNA: TGCAGCGTTCGGACAGGCGACTATGGCTACACCTTC. Encoded protein: CSVRTGDYGYTF.

The rearrangement links TRBV6-6 to TRBJ2-2; 10 positions agree with TRBD1. Per germline, CDR1 MNHNY and CDR2 SVGAGI (reference sequence). V shed 6 bases, J shed 4 bases, and the junction held 5 bases outside the gene matches. The CDR3 runs to 15 residues. This chain's CDR3 is CASRRDRGLTGELFF. CDR3 nucleotide sequence: TGTGCCAGCAGGAGGGACAGGGGACTCACCGGGGAGCTGTTTTTT.

This chain connects TRBV6-5 to TRBJ1-4; D possibly corresponds to TRBD1 (5 bases). Germline V gene sequence: CDR1 MNHEY, CDR2 SVGAGI. This CDR3 is 13 amino acids long. Deletions cut 4 bases from V and 5 bases from J, with 8 bases between. The CDR3, as DNA: TGTGCCAGCAGTTCCGCAGGGAATGAAAAACTGTTTTTT. Amino acid sequence: CASSSAGNEKLFF.

The table lists this clone with a few counts. This sample also contains other DNA sequences that code for the same CDR3. V gene TRBV19 combines with J gene TRBJ1-1; D gene unclear. The CDR3 is 12 residues long. The V end lost 1 base, the J end lost 5 bases, and 5 bases lay between the germline ends. Germline V gene data show CDR1 as LNHDA and CDR2 as SQIVND (reference sequence). CDR3 amino acids: CASSIGRTEAFF. As DNA, the CDR3 is TGTGCCAGTAGTATAGGGAGGACTGAAGCTTTCTTT. Together with reference TRBV19 and TRBJ1-1, the CDR3 gives the full variable domain: DGGITQSPKYLFRKEGQNVTLSCEQNLNHDAMYWYRQDPGQGLRLIYYSQIVNDFQKGDIAEGYSVSREKKESFPLTVTSAQKNPTAFYLCASSIGRTEAFFGQGTRLTVV.

The V and J genes are TRBV9 and TRBJ2-7, with 7 bases fitting TRBD2. Germline V lookup: CDR1 SGDLS, CDR2 YYNGEE. V lost 3 bases and J lost 7; bases outside the gene matches: 13. The length of the CDR3 is 15 residues. The CDR3 bases are TGTGCCAGCAGCGCGGAACCGGGACTACCGTCGGAGCAGTACTTC. It encodes CASSAEPGLPSEQYF.

This chain uses TRBV4-3 with TRBJ2-7, with 9 positions matching TRBD2. The V gene end was trimmed by 1 base and the J gene end by 2 bases; junction bases not matched to a gene: 3. CDR3 size: 15 residues. Per germline, CDR1 LGHNA and CDR2 YSLEER. The CDR3 region has the DNA TGCGCCAGCAGCCAAGGACGCGGGGGGGCCTACGAGCAGTACTTC. It encodes CASSQGRGGAYEQYF.

The gene calls are TRBV11-2 and TRBJ2-7; D perhaps matches TRBD1 (5 bases). The CDR3 extends over 13 amino acids. The V gene's germline CDR1 is SGHAT and CDR2 FQNNGV. V lost 3 bases and J lost 2, with 8 bases in between. In DNA form, the CDR3 reads TGTGCCAGCAGCTTTTCCAGGGCCTACGAGCAGTACTTC. It encodes CASSFSRAYEQYF.

The chain carries TRBV2 and TRBJ2-3; 11 bases line up with TRBD2. Germline trimming cut 6 bases from V and 0 bases from J; bases unmatched to any gene: 2. CDR3 length: 15 amino acids. The germline V gene has CDR1 SNHLY and CDR2 FYNNEI. CDR3 coding DNA: TGTGCCAGCAGGGGACTAGCGGTGAGCACAGATACGCAGTATTTT. Protein: CASRGLAVSTDTQYF.

The chain is built from TRBV10-3 and TRBJ2-2; D perhaps matches TRBD2 (5 bases). Germline CDR1 reads ENHRY; CDR2 reads SYGVKD. V lost 3 bases and J lost 7, with 12 bases in between. This CDR3 has 14 residues. The CDR3 region has the DNA TGTGCCATCAGTGAACGGCTAGGGAGCGGGGAGCTGTTTTTT. This sequence encodes CAISERLGSGELFF.

The J gene is TRBJ2-3, the V gene TRBV10-2; TRBD1 or TRBD2 may be the D gene (5 bases each). The V end was cut by 7 bases, the J end by 5 bases, with 19 bases between. Germline V lookup: CDR1 WSHSY, CDR2 SAAADI. CDR3 length equals 15 residues. In DNA, the CDR3 is TGCGCCAGCACCGCGGAGGCAGGGTTTAGAGATACGCAGTATTTT. Protein product: CASTAEAGFRDTQYF.

The chain combines TRBV6-5 with TRBJ1-1, with D tentatively TRBD1 (5 bases). From germline, CDR1 is MNHEY and CDR2 SVGAGI. The CDR3 loop spans 13 amino acids. Trimming took 5 bases from V and 2 from J, leaving 9 bases between them. CDR3 amino acids: CASSGGHNTEAFF. Here the CDR3 DNA reads TGTGCCAGCAGTGGTGGACACAACACTGAAGCTTTCTTT.

The V gene is TRBV7-8, the J gene TRBJ2-7; 9 bases are shared with TRBD1. Germline lookup yields CDR1 SGHVS and CDR2 FQNEAQ. J was trimmed by 2 bases and V by 0 bases; bases with no gene match: 5. This CDR3 has 16 amino acids. The CDR3 loop reads CASSLAMGQGPYEQYF. The CDR3 DNA is TGTGCCAGCAGCTTAGCGATGGGACAGGGACCCTACGAGCAGTACTTC.

The chain couples TRBV30 to TRBJ1-1; D uncertain. Per germline, CDR1 GTSNPN and CDR2 SVGIG (reference sequence). Trimming removed 5 bases at V and 7 bases at J, with 11 bases between. This CDR3 comprises 11 residues. This CDR3 reads CAWVLGGEAFF. The CDR3 nucleotides are TGTGCCTGGGTATTAGGAGGTGAAGCTTTCTTT.

The rearrangement links TRBV7-9 to TRBJ1-2; maybe TRBD1 (5 bases). Trimming cost V 3 bases and J 10 bases, with 24 bases left between them. Germline CDR1 is SEHNR and CDR2 is FQNEAQ (reference sequence). This CDR3 has 16 amino acids. CDR3 coding DNA: TGTGCCAGCAGCTTTCCCCACCAAGGGACCGATGGGGCCTACACCTTC. Its protein product is CASSFPHQGTDGAYTF.

This clone showed up just a few times. J is TRBJ1-2 and V is TRBV2; 9 bases map to TRBD1. Trimming removed 1 base from V and 5 bases from J; junction bases left unmatched: 5. Germline V gene data show CDR1 as SNHLY and CDR2 as FYNNEI. The CDR3 is made up of 15 amino acids. The CDR3 here is CASSEDRGREYGYTF. In nucleotides, the CDR3 is TGTGCCAGCAGTGAAGACAGGGGGCGAGAGTATGGCTACACCTTC.